These T cell receptor beta chains were read from a single sample in a study of cytomegalovirus exposure and HLA in healthy donors. This table comes from immunoSEQ multiplex PCR, and its TCRdb copy is limited to in-frame clones, with some not included. Of around 110,000 clones in the sample, 66% are singletons; the top ten hold over 1.5%. The sequenced sample was PBMCs. The receptors were gathered from a man younger than 35 in good health and CMV-seronegative. The CDR3 runs from the conserved cysteine through the conserved F or W. D genes are given only for firm matches. Rows give clone size only sometimes, using once, few, many, or a class for an expanded clone.

V gene,D gene,CDR3 length,clone size,J gene,CDR3 protein,CDR3 DNA
TRBV27,.,16,.,TRBJ1-5,CARRWTAEVGNQPQHF,TGTGCCCGCAGGTGGACAGCCGAGGTGGGCAATCAGCCCCAGCATTTT
TRBV19,TRBD1,15,.,TRBJ1-2,CASSLMGQGTDGYTF,TGTGCCAGTAGTCTTATGGGACAGGGGACCGATGGCTACACCTTC
TRBV29-1,TRBD2,15,.,TRBJ2-3,CSVELPGTRGDTQYF,TGCAGCGTTGAACTCCCCGGGACTAGGGGAGATACGCAGTATTTT
TRBV11-1,TRBD2,14,few,TRBJ2-2,CASSGGAYTGELFF,TGTGCCAGTAGCGGGGGGGCTTACACCGGGGAGCTGTTTTTT
TRBV13,TRBD2,15,.,TRBJ2-2,CASSLQLAVTGELFF,TGTGCCAGCAGCTTACAACTAGCGGTCACCGGGGAGCTGTTTTTT
TRBV6-1,TRBD1,15,.,TRBJ2-2,CASSASRGQAGELFF,TGTGCCAGCAGTGCGAGCAGGGGGCAGGCCGGGGAGCTGTTTTTT
TRBV7-2,.,15,.,TRBJ2-2,CASSLGQLLTGELFF,TGTGCCAGCAGCTTAGGACAGTTACTCACCGGGGAGCTGTTTTTT
TRBV7-8,TRBD2,17,.,TRBJ2-3,CASSYRGGLTSTDTQYF,TGTGCCAGCAGCTACCGGGGAGGGCTGACTAGCACAGATACGCAGTATTTT
TRBV30,TRBD1,16,.,TRBJ1-5,CARSVRGRGKNQPQHF,TGTGCCCGGAGTGTACGGGGCAGGGGGAAAAATCAGCCCCAGCATTTT
TRBV2,TRBD2,16,.,TRBJ2-1,CASKLLSGTSGNEQFF,TGTGCCAGCAAACTTTTATCCGGGACTAGCGGTAATGAGCAGTTCTTC
TRBV27,TRBD1,15,.,TRBJ1-2,CASSPRPGTVGGYTF,TGTGCCAGCAGCCCCCGACCCGGGACAGTGGGTGGCTACACCTTC
TRBV5-6,.,17,.,TRBJ1-2,CASSLGRLGRRKDGYTF,TGTGCCAGCAGCTTGGGCAGGTTGGGCAGGAGGAAGGATGGCTACACCTTC
TRBV28,TRBD1,13,few,TRBJ1-1,CASGTARNTEAFF,TGTGCCAGCGGGACAGCTCGGAACACTGAAGCTTTCTTT
TRBV2,TRBD1,19,.,TRBJ2-7,CASSGPIPAGTAVVYEQYF,TGTGCCAGCAGTGGTCCCATCCCAGCCGGGACAGCGGTGGTGTACGAGCAGTACTTC
TRBV4-2,.,17,once,TRBJ2-1,CASSQITSQDSYNEQFF,TGTGCCAGCAGCCAAATTACTAGTCAGGACTCCTACAATGAGCAGTTCTTC
TRBV5-1,.,13,.,TRBJ2-1,CASSPRGAHEQFF,TGCGCCAGCAGCCCCCGGGGGGCTCATGAGCAGTTCTTC
TRBV6-5,TRBD1,16,few,TRBJ1-1,CASSYGTGGLNTEAFF,TGTGCCAGCAGTTACGGGACAGGGGGCCTGAACACTGAAGCTTTCTTT
TRBV19,TRBD1,15,.,TRBJ1-1,CASSSHGTANTEAFF,TGTGCCAGTAGTTCACACGGGACAGCCAACACTGAAGCTTTCTTT